This T cell receptor (beta chain) was sequenced during a study of Graves' ophthalmopathy and Graves' hyperthyroidism. Ophthalmopathy cases showed moderate-to-severe activity, scoring CAS ≥3 and NOSPECS ≥4, with duration under 3 months. This clonotype was recorded many times. Amplification from RNA transcripts yielded the TCR beta CDR3 regions. Second-round multiplex PCR came after a first-round RT-PCR that employed HTBI primers. In TCRdb, the multiplex PCR reads were re-called with MiXCR into one record per CDR3 protein. The sample lists 350,000 or so distinct CDR3 sequences, around a sixth occurring once. CDR1 is LNHDA and CDR2 is SQIVND in the germline V gene (reference sequence). V shed 7 bases and J 7 bases; nucleotides not matched to a gene: 13. The CDR3 extends over 15 amino acids.

The material sequenced was peripheral blood. The chain links TRBV19 to TRBJ2-7; the match to TRBD1 covers 10 bases. This receptor was identified in an adult man with Graves' ophthalmopathy. The CDR3 protein is CASTNPGQGTWEQYF. The CDR3 DNA sequence: TGTGCCAGTACTAACCCGGGACAGGGGACTTGGGAGCAGTACTTC.